These 31 T cell receptor beta chains share one sample of origin, sequenced in a study of cytomegalovirus exposure and HLA in healthy donors. PCR primers comprised 60 Vbeta and 13 Jbeta primers. The protocol was immunoSEQ multiplex PCR, while the TCRdb copy is restricted to in-frame clones and leaves out a portion. The repertoire holds 120,000 or so clones, with roughly 78% as singletons. Sequencing used PBMCs. These receptors all stem from a woman aged 25 to 39 in good health and CMV-seronegative.

The chain combines TRBV29-1 with TRBJ2-3; TRBD2 matches 15 bases. CDR3 length: 18 residues. After removal of 0 bases from V and 3 bases from J, the junction contained 7 bases not matched to a gene. The germline gives CDR1 SQVTM, CDR2 ANQGSEA. The CDR3: CSVEDRAGLAGGTDTQYF. The CDR3 DNA is TGCAGCGTTGAAGATAGGGCGGGACTAGCGGGAGGAACAGATACGCAGTATTTT.

This sequence joins TRBV4-2 and TRBJ1-6; TRBD1 might be the D (6 bases). Germline V gene data show CDR1 as LGHNA and CDR2 as YNFKEQ. V lost 0 bases, J lost 6 bases, and 12 bases lay in between. CDR3 length: 16 residues. In DNA form, the CDR3 reads TGTGCCAGCAGCCAAGAAGGGGGGGCGGGTAATTCACCCCTCCACTTT. This encodes CASSQEGGAGNSPLHF.

The chain recombines TRBV4-2 with TRBJ2-7, with 8 bases that match TRBD2. The CDR3 is 17 residues long. CDR1 and CDR2 from the germline V gene are LGHNA and YNFKEQ. V dropped 2 bases and J dropped 3; count of bases not matched to a gene: 12. In nucleotides, the CDR3 is TGTGCCAGCAGCCAACTCTTTCGGGGGGGCTTCCTCTACGAGCAGTACTTC. Protein product: CASSQLFRGGFLYEQYF.

With respect to this clone: This same CDR3 is encoded by further DNA sequences in the sample. The chain links TRBV6-5 to TRBJ1-1; 7 bases match TRBD1. The CDR3 contains 14 residues. With 4 bases clipped from V and 5 bases from J, the junction kept 7 bases outside the gene matches. CDR1 is MNHEY and CDR2 is SVGAGI in the germline V gene. The CDR3 loop reads CASSFDRAGTEAFF. The DNA of the CDR3 is TGTGCCAGCAGTTTCGACAGGGCGGGGACTGAAGCTTTCTTT.

The chain links TRBV11-3 to TRBJ2-1; D is perhaps TRBD1 (5 bases). Trimming stripped 1 base from V and 6 bases from J, with 10 bases between. The CDR3 runs 14 residues. CDR1 is SGHNT, CDR2 YENEEA, per germline. CDR3: CASSLVQGSNEQFF. DNA for the CDR3: TGTGCCAGCAGCTTAGTTCAGGGTAGCAATGAGCAGTTCTTC. Supplemented by reference TRBV11-3 and TRBJ2-1, the full variable domain reads EAGVVQSPRYKIIEKKQPVAFWCNPISGHNTLYWYLQNLGQGPELLIRYENEEAVDDSQLPKDRFSAERLKGVDSTLKIQPAELGDSAVYLCASSLVQGSNEQFFGPGTRLTVL.

This rearrangement joins TRBV28 to TRBJ2-1; TRBD2 aligns across 9 bases. CDR3 length equals 13 residues. The trim removed 9 bases at V and 7 bases at J, leaving 7 bases unmatched. CDR1 is MDHEN, CDR2 SYDVKM, per germline. CDR3 in amino acids: CASLAGGYNEQFF. CDR3 DNA: TGTGCCAGTCTGGCGGGGGGGTATAATGAGCAGTTCTTC.

The J gene is TRBJ1-6, the V gene TRBV5-1, with 9 positions matching TRBD1. The CDR3 has 16 amino acids. The V and J ends lost 5 bases and 6 bases, in that order; junction bases with no gene match: 9. The germline CDR1 and CDR2 sequences are SGHRS and YFSETQ. In DNA, the CDR3 is TGCGCCAGCAGAAATACCCCGGGACAGGGTAATTCACCCCTCCACTTT. Amino acid sequence: CASRNTPGQGNSPLHF.

The chain combines TRBV10-3 with TRBJ2-3; D is unclear. Trimming left V 6 bases short and J 0 bases short, with 16 bases between. The CDR3 is made up of 16 amino acids. Germline V CDR1 and CDR2: ENHRY, SYGVKD. CDR3 loop: CAISKSDGASTDTQYF. The CDR3 bases are TGTGCCATCAGCAAGAGCGACGGTGCTAGCACAGATACGCAGTATTTT.

This rearrangement joins TRBV19 to TRBJ2-2; 9 bases line up with TRBD2. The CDR3 extends over 14 amino acids. Per the germline V gene, CDR1 is LNHDA and CDR2 is SQIVND (reference sequence). V gave up 4 bases and J gave up 6 bases; unmatched junction bases: 3. This CDR3 is CASSSSGSAGELFF. The DNA for the CDR3 is TGTGCCAGTAGTAGTAGCGGGAGTGCCGGGGAGCTGTTTTTT.

This clone has more than one count but fewer than ten. V usage is TRBV4-3 and J usage is TRBJ2-7, with 7 bases matching TRBD1. Germline assignment: CDR1 LGHNA and CDR2 YSLEER. Trimming took 0 bases from V and 3 from J; bases not matched to a gene: 5. The CDR3 is 15 residues long. The CDR3 here is CASSQDRDSHYEQYF. CDR3 DNA sequence: TGCGCCAGCAGCCAAGACCGGGACAGCCACTACGAGCAGTACTTC.

The CDR3 DNA is TGTGCCAGCTCACAGGGCGCCGAAAAACTGTTTTTT. Its translation: CASSQGAEKLFF. The V call is TRBV11-2, the J call TRBJ1-4; D is possibly TRBD1 (6 bases). Germline V gene sequence: CDR1 SGHAT, CDR2 FQNNGV. V was cut by 8 bases and J by 8 bases, with 12 bases left in between. The CDR3 spans 12 residues.

The chain employs TRBV30 and TRBJ2-3, with 9 positions matching TRBD2. The V gene's germline CDR1 is GTSNPN and CDR2 SVGIG (reference sequence). The length of the CDR3 is 16 residues. Trimming at V came to 0 bases and at J to 4 bases, leaving 8 bases not matched to a gene. CDR3 nucleotide sequence: TGTGCCTGGAGTGTAGGGACTAGCAGGAGGTCAGATACGCAGTATTTT. It specifies CAWSVGTSRRSDTQYF.

Note on this clone: The sample has other DNA sequences that encode this CDR3 too. The chain has TRBV11-2 and TRBJ2-7; D is undetermined. This CDR3 contains 14 residues. The V gene lost 1 base and the J gene lost 3 bases, with 10 bases spanning the gap. The germline V gene encodes CDR1 SGHAT and CDR2 FQNNGV. CDR3 region: CASSLGDTYYEQYF. The CDR3, as DNA: TGTGCCAGCAGCTTAGGCGACACCTACTACGAGCAGTACTTC.

The chain has TRBV5-4 and TRBJ2-5, with 8 bases fitting TRBD1. V trimming: 3 bases; J trimming: 4 bases; junction bases outside the gene matches: 8. The CDR3 consists of 15 residues. Germline assignment: CDR1 SGHNT and CDR2 YYREEE (reference sequence). In nucleotides, the CDR3 is TGTGCCAGCAGCTGGACCCAGGGGGCTGGAGAGACCCAGTACTTC. Its translation is CASSWTQGAGETQYF. Full variable domain (remainder filled in from reference TRBV5-4 and TRBJ2-5): ETGVTQSPTHLIKTRGQQVTLRCSSQSGHNTVSWYQQALGQGPQFIFQYYREEENGRGNFPPRFSGLQFPNYSSELNVNALELDDSALYLCASSWTQGAGETQYFGPGTRLLVL.

This chain links TRBV19 with TRBJ1-2; D remains unclear. V lost 3 bases and J 7 bases, leaving 9 bases between the germline ends. Germline values: CDR1 LNHDA, CDR2 SQIVND (reference sequence). The CDR3 sequence is 12 residues long. In DNA form, the CDR3 reads TGTGCCAGTAGTATGGCCGTGTCTGGCTACACCTTC. Translated, it gives CASSMAVSGYTF.

The J gene is TRBJ2-2, the V gene TRBV7-8; unclear D gene. The CDR3 extends over 12 amino acids. Germline CDR1 SGHVS, CDR2 FQNEAQ. With 4 bases removed from V and 10 bases from J, the gap between germline ends came to 10 bases. CDR3 DNA: TGTGCCAGCAGCTCCCTTGGAGTGGAGCTGTTTTTT. It translates to CASSSLGVELFF.

The gene calls are TRBV7-2 and TRBJ1-6, with D perhaps TRBD1 (5 bases). Trimming removed 2 bases from V and 8 bases from J, with 10 bases in between. CDR1 and CDR2 (germline): SGHTA, FQGNSA. The CDR3 totals 14 residues. CDR3 amino acids: CASSLSGGDSPLHF. The CDR3 DNA follows: TGTGCCAGCAGCTTATCGGGGGGGGATTCACCCCTCCACTTT.

The chain has TRBV9 and TRBJ1-3, with D possibly TRBD1 on 5 matching bases. Trimming removed 5 bases from V and 0 bases from J, with 15 bases in between. The germline CDR1 and CDR2 sequences are SGDLS and YYNGEE. The CDR3 consists of 16 residues. In DNA form, the CDR3 reads TGTGCCAGCAGTCCCGCAGGGACTCCCTCTGGAAACACCATATATTTT. This sequence encodes CASSPAGTPSGNTIYF.

This chain joins TRBV15 and TRBJ1-3, with 12 bases lining up with TRBD1. This CDR3 is 15 amino acids long. Germline values: CDR1 LNHNV, CDR2 YYDKDF (reference sequence). Trimming took 5 bases from V and 3 from J; bases not matched to a gene: 2. This CDR3 is CATSGDRGRGNTIYF. CDR3 bases: TGTGCCACCAGCGGGGACAGGGGGCGTGGAAACACCATATATTTT.

The chain combines TRBV6-4 with TRBJ2-2; no clear D. The V and J ends lost 3 bases and 7 bases respectively, with 9 bases between them. The CDR3 is 13 amino acids. Germline V CDR1 and CDR2: MRHNA, SNTAGT. CDR3 sequence: CASSEWQNGELFF. CDR3 bases: TGTGCCAGCAGTGAGTGGCAGAACGGGGAGCTGTTTTTT.

The chain uses TRBV5-6 and TRBJ2-7; no reliable D call. Trimming pared 0 bases from V and 3 bases from J, leaving 10 bases between. Germline V gene data show CDR1 as SGHDT and CDR2 as YYEEEE. The CDR3 consists of 14 residues. For the CDR3, the DNA is TGTGCCAGCAGCTTGGTAAACAGCCACTACGAGCAGTACTTC. It codes for CASSLVNSHYEQYF.

V gene TRBV28 combines with J gene TRBJ1-5; D unresolved. The V and J ends lost 2 bases and 5 bases respectively, with 7 bases between them. The CDR3 has 13 residues. Looked up from germline, CDR1 is MDHEN and CDR2 is SYDVKM. This CDR3 reads CASSLEADQPQHF. CDR3 DNA: TGTGCCAGCAGTTTAGAGGCGGATCAGCCCCAGCATTTT.

The chain joins TRBV25-1 to TRBJ1-1; D perhaps matches TRBD1 (5 bases). In germline, CDR1 is MGHDK, CDR2 SYGVNS. The V end was cut by 5 bases, the J end by 8 bases, with 12 bases between. The CDR3 has 12 amino acids. CDR3 protein: CASSTPGDEAFF. The CDR3, as DNA: TGTGCCAGCAGTACGCCGGGGGACGAAGCTTTCTTT.

This clone was picked up one time. V gene TRBV7-2 combines with J gene TRBJ1-3; D ambiguous. Trimming cost V 1 base and J 0 bases, with 10 bases left between them. Germline assignment: CDR1 SGHTA and CDR2 FQGNSA. CDR3 length: 16 residues. The CDR3 bases are TGTGCCAGCAGCTTAGGGGCCGGAAGCTCTGGAAACACCATATATTTT. This translates into CASSLGAGSSGNTIYF.

The CDR3 nucleotides are TGTGCCACCAGCAATCGAACAGTAAATGGCTACACCTTC. It is translated as CATSNRTVNGYTF. The V and J genes are TRBV15 and TRBJ1-2, with no clear D. The germline gives CDR1 LNHNV, CDR2 YYDKDF (reference sequence). The germline V and J ends were trimmed by 4 bases and 6 bases, with 12 bases remaining between them. This CDR3 spans 13 amino acids.

The chain couples TRBV30 to TRBJ1-1, with D possibly TRBD1 on 5 matching bases. V lost 4 bases to trimming and J lost 7 bases, with 13 bases between them. This CDR3 spans 12 amino acids. CDR1 is GTSNPN, CDR2 SVGIG, per germline (reference sequence). CDR3 residues: CAWTGSFGEAFF. The CDR3 DNA is TGTGCCTGGACAGGGTCCTTCGGTGAAGCTTTCTTT.

The CDR3 protein is CASSFRRGGAGELFF. The CDR3 coding sequence is TGTGCCAGCAGCTTCCGGCGGGGGGGCGCCGGGGAGCTGTTTTTT. The V and J genes are TRBV5-4 and TRBJ2-2, with 9 nucleotides matching TRBD2. From germline, CDR1 is SGHNT and CDR2 YYREEE (reference sequence). The CDR3 is 15 residues long. J was trimmed by 6 bases and V by 2 bases; bases with no gene match: 5.

The chain joins TRBV28 to TRBJ1-5; D remains unclear. This CDR3 spans 15 amino acids. V was pared by 2 bases and J by 0 bases, with 8 bases between. Per germline, CDR1 MDHEN and CDR2 SYDVKM. CDR3 loop: CASSLGGRSNQPQHF. The CDR3 nucleotides read TGTGCCAGCAGTTTAGGAGGACGTAGCAATCAGCCCCAGCATTTT.

The V gene is TRBV5-8, the J gene TRBJ2-1; TRBD2 agrees at 7 bases. CDR3 length: 19 amino acids. In germline, CDR1 is SGHTS, CDR2 YDEGEE. The V and J ends lost 0 bases and 7 bases, in that order; junction bases with no gene match: 19. The CDR3 loop reads CASSLAARTKGRGVNEQFF. The CDR3 nucleotides read TGTGCCAGCAGCTTGGCCGCTCGTACTAAGGGACGGGGGGTTAATGAGCAGTTCTTC.

This chain connects TRBV29-1 to TRBJ1-5, with D maybe TRBD1 (6 bases). This CDR3 comprises 13 residues. Per the germline V gene, CDR1 is SQVTM and CDR2 is ANQGSEA. Trimming pared 4 bases from V and 3 bases from J, leaving 10 bases between. CDR3 in DNA: TGCAGCGTTGTCCAGGGGCTCAATCAGCCCCAGCATTTT. Amino acid sequence: CSVVQGLNQPQHF.

This chain uses TRBV7-2 with TRBJ2-7; no firm D call. V lost 3 bases to trimming and J lost 4 bases, with 7 bases between them. Germline assignment: CDR1 SGHTA and CDR2 FQGNSA. The CDR3 length is 12 residues. Here the CDR3 DNA reads TGTGCCAGCAGCTTGAACTCTTACGAGCAGTACTTC. Its protein product is CASSLNSYEQYF.